The clone carrying this T cell receptor beta chain was observed a few times. This sample is part of a study of regulatory T cells in long-lasting Graves disease. The time point was: persistent/refractory GD, antithyroid drugs over 5 years with positive TRAb. With RNA extracted from PBMCs as input, the TCR library was made. In building TCR beta libraries, iRepertoire HTBI primers were used together with Arm-PCR of CDR3 regions. TCRdb fed the multiplex PCR reads into MiXCR, producing one record per CDR3 protein. The sample shows fewer than 550,000 distinct CDR3 sequences, under 25% of them seen only once. The CDR3 contains 14 residues. V was clipped by 0 bases and J by 6 bases, with 14 bases between them. Germline V CDR1 and CDR2: DFQATT, SNEGSKA (reference sequence).

The clonotype comes from a female donor with Graves disease. The genes are TRBV20-1 and TRBJ1-1; tentatively, D is TRBD1 (5 bases). The material was peripheral blood mononuclear cells (PBMCs), obtained when the disease was refractory, from a patient treated with antithyroid drugs. The CDR3 DNA sequence: TGCAGTGCTAGAGAAGGTTCAGGGTTACCTGAAGCTTTCTTT. Translation gives CSAREGSGLPEAFF.